This TCR beta chain is drawn from a study of spatial heterogeneity in lung cancer. TCRdb independently ran MiXCR on the 5' RACE reads; one entry per CDR3 protein. This sample carries about 50,000 distinct CDR3 sequences, 7.5% to 8% of them seen once, and the ten largest clones take about 13%. The CDR3 totals 14 residues. Germline V CDR1 and CDR2: PRHDT, FYEKMQ (reference sequence). Trimming took off 1 base at V and 7 bases at J, with 11 bases between the two ends. This sample's time point: sample taken at primary tumor resection. Sequencing covered unsorted whole RNA taken from tumor, nontumor lung or frozen PBMC.

The chain is built from TRBV13 and TRBJ2-1; D might be TRBD1 (6 bases). This TCR derives from a female donor with early-stage non-small cell lung cancer. The source was PBMCs, collected at surgery. CDR3 in amino acids: CASSLEGDKNEQFF. CDR3 bases: TGTGCCAGCAGCTTAGAGGGGGACAAAAATGAGCAGTTCTTC.